Below are 21 T cell receptor beta chains sequenced from a single sample in a study of identical twins. MiXCR, run by TCRdb on the 5' RACE reads, gives a single entry per CDR3 protein. The table lists about 720,000 distinct CDR3 sequences, 8.6% of them singletons, with 0.98% in the top ten. This sample was shared with a second study, whose subject was yellow fever vaccine responses in identical twins.

The sample comprised PBMCs. Receptors originate from a young woman in good health.

The chain couples TRBV7-8 to TRBJ2-1, with 7 bases fitting TRBD2. The CDR3 has 16 residues. Unmatched junction bases numbered 10, after V lost 6 bases and J lost 2 bases. Germline V lookup: CDR1 SGHVS, CDR2 FQNEAQ. The CDR3 spells CASSRRLAPTYNEQFF. The CDR3 coding sequence is TGTGCCAGCAGTCGGAGACTAGCCCCTACCTACAATGAGCAGTTCTTC. Together with reference TRBV7-8 and TRBJ2-1, the CDR3 gives the full variable domain: GAGVSQSPRYKVAKRGQDVALRCDPISGHVSLFWYQQALGQGPEFLTYFQNEAQLDKSGLPSDRFFAERPEGSVSTLKIQRTQQEDSAVYLCASSRRLAPTYNEQFFGPGTRLTVL.

The V and J genes are TRBV30 and TRBJ2-1; D gene unclear. Per germline, CDR1 GTSNPN and CDR2 SVGIG (reference sequence). Deletions cut 0 bases from V and 0 bases from J, with 0 bases between. This CDR3 contains 12 residues. The CDR3 spells CAWSVSYNEQFF. CDR3 nucleotide sequence: TGTGCCTGGAGTGTCTCCTACAATGAGCAGTTCTTC.

This clonotype has at least ten counts. The J gene is TRBJ2-6, the V gene TRBV7-2, with D tentatively TRBD1 (5 bases). Germline V gene lookup returns CDR1 SGHTA and CDR2 FQGNSA. This CDR3 has 14 residues. Trimming shortened V by 6 bases and J by 9 bases, and 15 bases separated the two germline ends. The CDR3 sequence is CASSYFGADNVLTF. Written as DNA, the CDR3 is TGTGCCAGCAGTTACTTTGGGGCAGACAACGTCCTGACTTTC.

This clonotype occurred many times. The chain employs TRBV4-2 and TRBJ2-7; a possible D gene is TRBD2 (6 bases). V lost 3 bases and J lost 2, with 14 bases in between. This CDR3 comprises 15 residues. CDR1 LGHNA and CDR2 YNFKEQ come from the germline V gene. CDR3: CASSQGGFEAYEQYF. The DNA of the CDR3 is TGTGCCAGCAGCCAGGGGGGTTTTGAAGCCTACGAGCAGTACTTC.

The V call is TRBV27, the J call TRBJ2-5; D unclear. The CDR3 runs to 17 residues. In germline, CDR1 is MNHEY, CDR2 SMNVEV (reference sequence). Trimming shortened V by 5 bases and J by 4 bases, and 23 bases separated the two germline ends. CDR3 in amino acids: CASSPRTLPNKRETQYF. CDR3 coding DNA: TGTGCCAGCAGTCCGCGCACTCTCCCGAATAAGAGAGAGACCCAGTACTTC.

The chain couples TRBV27 to TRBJ2-5; D is perhaps TRBD2 (6 bases). CDR3 length: 13 amino acids. The V and J ends lost 6 bases and 4 bases respectively, with 12 bases between them. CDR1 MNHEY and CDR2 SMNVEV come from the germline V gene (reference sequence). The CDR3 reads CASRTSLAETQYF. In nucleotides, the CDR3 is TGTGCCAGCAGAACTAGCCTGGCAGAGACCCAGTACTTC.

The table lists this clonotype with many counts. V and J are TRBV5-1 and TRBJ1-5; no clear D. V shed 6 bases and J shed 5 bases, with 24 bases lying between them. The CDR3 runs 17 residues. Germline CDR1 is SGHRS and CDR2 is YFSETQ. The CDR3 DNA reads as TGCGCCAGCACCACCTTTGAAGAGGCACCTCGCCATCAGCCCCAGCATTTT. Translating it yields CASTTFEEAPRHQPQHF.

This clonotype was seen only a few times. The chain joins TRBV4-3 to TRBJ2-6, with TRBD2 as a possible D gene (6 bases). Trimming pared 0 bases from V and 4 bases from J, leaving 16 bases between. CDR3 length: 18 residues. Germline values: CDR1 LGHNA, CDR2 YSLEER. The CDR3 is CASSQDGGGTSGANVLTF. CDR3 bases: TGCGCCAGCAGCCAAGACGGTGGAGGGACTTCCGGGGCCAACGTCCTGACTTTC.

This clonotype was observed many times. J is TRBJ1-1 and V is TRBV9; 8 bases align to TRBD1. Germline V gives CDR1 SGDLS, CDR2 YYNGEE. V shed 3 bases, J shed 5 bases, and the junction held 9 bases outside the gene matches. The CDR3 runs to 15 residues. The CDR3 coding sequence is TGTGCCAGCAGCGCAACGACAGGGGCTGGGACTGAAGCTTTCTTT. It translates to CASSATTGAGTEAFF.

This clonotype was counted ten times or more. The rearrangement joins TRBV3-1 to TRBJ2-7, with D unresolved. Germline V gives CDR1 LGHDT, CDR2 YNNKEL (reference sequence). The CDR3 consists of 13 residues. V was trimmed by 1 base and J by 7 bases, leaving 11 bases between them. The DNA of the CDR3 is TGTGCCAGCAGCCAAGTCGCCCTTGGGGAGCAGTACTTC. It yields the protein CASSQVALGEQYF.

This clonotype was counted only a few times. A much larger clonotype is one base distant, so this may be a read error. The V gene is TRBV5-5, the J gene TRBJ2-7; D possibly corresponds to TRBD1 (6 bases). This CDR3 has 13 residues. Per the germline V gene, CDR1 is SGHKS and CDR2 is YYEKEE (reference sequence). Trimming stripped 3 bases from V and 0 bases from J, with 7 bases between. The CDR3 DNA is TGTGCCAGCAGCTGGGACACCTCCTACGAGCAGTACTTC. Amino acid sequence: CASSWDTSYEQYF.

The chain carries TRBV7-6 and TRBJ2-7; the D call may be TRBD1 or TRBD2 (5 bases each). Per the germline V gene, CDR1 is SGHVS and CDR2 is FNYEAQ. The length of the CDR3 is 13 residues. The ends were cut back, 3 bases at V and 6 bases at J, with 12 bases in the middle. The CDR3 loop is CASSFGTLGEQYF. CDR3 DNA sequence: TGTGCCAGCAGCTTTGGGACCCTTGGCGAGCAGTACTTC.

The gene calls are TRBV10-2 and TRBJ2-3; D not resolved. Per germline, CDR1 WSHSY and CDR2 SAAADI. V dropped 8 bases and J dropped 6 bases, with 6 bases sitting between them. The CDR3 totals 10 residues. CDR3 sequence: CASAADTQYF. As DNA, the CDR3 is TGCGCCAGCGCAGCGGATACGCAGTATTTT.

The gene calls are TRBV4-3 and TRBJ2-7; D gene ambiguous. This CDR3 has 13 amino acids. Trimming pared 0 bases from V and 5 bases from J, leaving 8 bases between. Germline V gene data show CDR1 as LGHNA and CDR2 as YSLEER. CDR3 in DNA: TGCGCCAGCAGCCAAGATAAGGGCCACGAGCAGTACTTC. Translating it yields CASSQDKGHEQYF.

The V gene is TRBV6-2 or TRBV6-3, the J gene TRBJ2-1; D remains ambiguous. The CDR3 sequence is 13 residues long. The germline V gene has CDR1 MNHEY and CDR2 SVGEGT. The V end was cut by 5 bases, the J end by 4 bases, with 9 bases between. The CDR3 reads CASSHARYNEQFF. DNA of the CDR3: TGTGCCAGCAGTCACGCCCGGTACAATGAGCAGTTCTTC.

The chain combines TRBV6-1 with TRBJ1-5; D remains unclear. CDR1 and CDR2 from the germline V gene are MNHNS and SASEGT. Trimming took off 10 bases at V and 5 bases at J, with 12 bases between the two ends. The length of the CDR3 is 12 residues. CDR3 sequence reads: CATQEGYQPQHF. The DNA for the CDR3 is TGTGCCACCCAAGAGGGCTATCAGCCCCAGCATTTT.

This clonotype has at least ten counts. This chain links TRBV7-9 with TRBJ2-7, with 9 bases aligning to TRBD1. V shed 1 base, J shed 6 bases, and the junction held 10 bases outside the gene matches. This CDR3 is 16 amino acids long. Germline CDR1 and CDR2: SEHNR and FQNEAQ (reference sequence). Here the CDR3 reads CASSLGQGQGTGEQYF. The CDR3 nucleotides read TGTGCCAGCAGCTTAGGCCAAGGACAGGGGACTGGCGAGCAGTACTTC.

This clonotype was seen ten or more times. The gene calls are TRBV12-3 or TRBV12-4 and TRBJ2-5, with 8 bases identical to TRBD2. This CDR3 has 17 residues. Trimming at V came to 2 bases and at J to 5 bases, leaving 13 bases not matched to a gene. Here the CDR3 reads CASSLSGVAGPMETQYF. The CDR3 DNA sequence: TGTGCCAGCAGTTTAAGTGGGGTAGCGGGACCGATGGAGACCCAGTACTTC.

This clonotype was counted many times. The chain employs TRBV14 and TRBJ1-1, with D maybe TRBD1 (6 bases). Trimming took 1 base from V and 2 from J, leaving 11 bases between them. The CDR3 spans 15 residues. Germline V gives CDR1 SGHDN, CDR2 FVKESK. The CDR3 protein is CASSQAGTPNTEAFF. The DNA for the CDR3 is TGTGCCAGCAGCCAAGCCGGGACACCAAACACTGAAGCTTTCTTT.

This clonotype was detected ten times or more. This rearrangement joins TRBV12-3 or TRBV12-4 to TRBJ1-5, with TRBD1 matching over 7 bases. Trimming at V came to 3 bases and at J to 6 bases, leaving 8 bases not matched to a gene. The CDR3 is made up of 15 amino acids. The CDR3 loop is CASSFLTGEGQPQHF. The CDR3 bases are TGTGCCAGCAGTTTCCTAACAGGGGAGGGTCAGCCCCAGCATTTT.

This clonotype was seen more than once but under ten times. This rearrangement joins TRBV28 to TRBJ2-3; tentative D call: TRBD2 (7 bases). Between the trimmed V and J ends, which lost 3 bases and 8 bases, there was a span of 15 bases. The CDR3 spans 14 residues. Germline V gene data show CDR1 as MDHEN and CDR2 as SYDVKM. The CDR3: CASSLPGGLGTQYF. For the CDR3, the DNA is TGTGCCAGCAGTTTGCCGGGGGGCCTGGGTACGCAGTATTTT. Combining the CDR3 with reference TRBV28 and TRBJ2-3 gives the whole variable domain DVKVTQSSRYLVKRTGEKVFLECVQDMDHENMFWYRQDPGLGLRLIYFSYDVKMKEKGDIPEGYSVSREKKERFSLILESASTNQTSMYLCASSLPGGLGTQYFGPGTRLTVL.